The clone carrying this T cell receptor (beta chain) was seen at least ten times. Antigen specificity is unknown. These data originate in a study of identical twins. Study-level points and caveats: Low generation-probability sequences were in excess among twin-shared out-of-frame alpha sequences.

This CDR3 contains 14 residues. J gave up 6 bases and V 3 bases, and 6 bases lay outside the gene matches. Germline V lookup: CDR1 MDHEN, CDR2 SYDVKM. TCRdb itself ran the 5' RACE reads through MiXCR, one entry per CDR3 protein. The data show about 220,000 distinct CDR3 sequences, 6.5% to 8.5% seen once. The sample was also reused in another study, on yellow fever vaccine responses in identical twins.

The TCR originated in a woman between 18 and 30 years old in good health. The sample consisted of memory (CD45RO+) T cells sorted from blood. The chain joins TRBV28 to TRBJ2-7, with 9 bases lining up with TRBD1. CDR3 protein: CASSFLTGGAEQYF. In nucleotides, the CDR3 is TGTGCCAGCAGTTTCCTCACAGGGGGCGCCGAGCAGTACTTC.